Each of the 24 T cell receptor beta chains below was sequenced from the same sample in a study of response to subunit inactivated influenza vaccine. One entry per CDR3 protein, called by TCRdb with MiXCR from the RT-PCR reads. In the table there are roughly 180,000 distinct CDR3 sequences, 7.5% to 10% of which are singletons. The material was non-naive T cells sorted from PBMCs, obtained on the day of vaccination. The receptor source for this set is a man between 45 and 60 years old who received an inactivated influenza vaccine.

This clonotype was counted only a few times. The DNA for the CDR3 is TGTGCCAGCAAGATCGGGACGAACACCGGGGAGCTGTTTTTT. Translating gives CASKIGTNTGELFF. The gene calls are TRBV12-3 or TRBV12-4 and TRBJ2-2; D possibly corresponds to TRBD2 (5 bases). CDR3 length equals 14 residues. The V and J ends lost 7 bases and 0 bases respectively, with 9 bases between them.

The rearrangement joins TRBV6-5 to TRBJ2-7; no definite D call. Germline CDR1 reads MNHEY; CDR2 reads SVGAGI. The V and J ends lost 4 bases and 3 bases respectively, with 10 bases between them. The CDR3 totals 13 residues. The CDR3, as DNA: TGTGCCAGCAGTTGGAGCACATACTACGAGCAGTACTTC. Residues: CASSWSTYYEQYF.

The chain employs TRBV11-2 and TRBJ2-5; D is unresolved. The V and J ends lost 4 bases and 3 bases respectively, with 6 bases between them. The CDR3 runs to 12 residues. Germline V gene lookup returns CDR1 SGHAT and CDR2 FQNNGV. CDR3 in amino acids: CASSWIKETQYF. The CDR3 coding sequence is TGTGCCAGCAGCTGGATCAAAGAGACCCAGTACTTC.

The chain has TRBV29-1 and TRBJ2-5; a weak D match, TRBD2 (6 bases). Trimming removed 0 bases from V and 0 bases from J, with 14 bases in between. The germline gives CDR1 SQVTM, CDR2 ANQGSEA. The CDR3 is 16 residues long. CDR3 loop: CSVEERGPMYQETQYF. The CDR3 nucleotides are TGCAGCGTTGAAGAGCGGGGCCCGATGTACCAAGAGACCCAGTACTTC.

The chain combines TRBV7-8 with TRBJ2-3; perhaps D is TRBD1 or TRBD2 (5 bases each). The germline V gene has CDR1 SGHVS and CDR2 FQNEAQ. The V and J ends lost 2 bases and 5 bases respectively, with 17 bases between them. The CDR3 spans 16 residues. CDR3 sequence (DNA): TGTGCCAGCAGCTTAAGTCTACCGGGACGAGTAGATACGCAGTATTTT. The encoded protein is CASSLSLPGRVDTQYF.

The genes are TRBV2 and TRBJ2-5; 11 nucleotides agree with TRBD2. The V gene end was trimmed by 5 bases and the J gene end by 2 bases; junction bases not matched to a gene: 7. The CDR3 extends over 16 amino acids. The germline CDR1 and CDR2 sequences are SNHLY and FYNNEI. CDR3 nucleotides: TGTGCCAGCAGTTTAAGACTAGCGGGGACACAAGAGACCCAGTACTTC. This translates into CASSLRLAGTQETQYF.

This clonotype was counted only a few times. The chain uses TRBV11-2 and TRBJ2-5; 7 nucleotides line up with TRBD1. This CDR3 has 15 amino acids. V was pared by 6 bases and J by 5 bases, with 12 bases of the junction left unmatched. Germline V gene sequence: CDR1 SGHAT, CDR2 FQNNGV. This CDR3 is CASRSNRGRRETQYF. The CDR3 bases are TGTGCCAGCAGGAGTAACAGGGGACGAAGGGAGACCCAGTACTTC.

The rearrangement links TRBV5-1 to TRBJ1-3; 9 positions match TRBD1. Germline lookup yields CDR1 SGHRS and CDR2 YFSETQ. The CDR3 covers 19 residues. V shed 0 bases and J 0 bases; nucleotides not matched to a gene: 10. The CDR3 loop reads CASSLGTGGSLSSGNTIYF. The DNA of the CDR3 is TGCGCCAGCAGCTTGGGAACAGGGGGCTCACTGAGCTCTGGAAACACCATATATTTT.

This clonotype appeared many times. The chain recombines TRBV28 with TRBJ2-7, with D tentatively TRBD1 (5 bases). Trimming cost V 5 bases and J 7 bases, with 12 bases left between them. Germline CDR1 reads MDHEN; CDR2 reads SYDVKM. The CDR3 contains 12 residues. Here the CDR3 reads CASSTAGNEQYF. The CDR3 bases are TGTGCCAGCAGTACGGCAGGGAATGAGCAGTACTTC.

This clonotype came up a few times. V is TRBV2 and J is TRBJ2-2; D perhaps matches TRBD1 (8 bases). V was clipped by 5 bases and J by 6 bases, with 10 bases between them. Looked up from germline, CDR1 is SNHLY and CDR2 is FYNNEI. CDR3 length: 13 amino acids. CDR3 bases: TGTGCCAGCAGTACAGGGGGGGCCGGGGAGCTGTTTTTT. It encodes CASSTGGAGELFF.

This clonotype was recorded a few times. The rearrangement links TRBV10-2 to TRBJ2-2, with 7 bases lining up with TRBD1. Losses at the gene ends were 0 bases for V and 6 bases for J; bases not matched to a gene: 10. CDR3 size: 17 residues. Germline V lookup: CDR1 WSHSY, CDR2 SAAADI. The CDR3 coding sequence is TGCGCCAGCAGTGAGTCCTTAGACAGGGTTGTTTCCGGGGAGCTGTTTTTT. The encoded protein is CASSESLDRVVSGELFF.

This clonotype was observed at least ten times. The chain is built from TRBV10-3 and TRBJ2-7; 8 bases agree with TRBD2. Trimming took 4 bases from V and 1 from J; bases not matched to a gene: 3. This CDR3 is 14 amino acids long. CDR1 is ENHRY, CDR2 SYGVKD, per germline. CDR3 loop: CAISGKRESYEQYF. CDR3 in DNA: TGTGCCATCAGTGGGAAGCGGGAGTCCTACGAGCAGTACTTC.

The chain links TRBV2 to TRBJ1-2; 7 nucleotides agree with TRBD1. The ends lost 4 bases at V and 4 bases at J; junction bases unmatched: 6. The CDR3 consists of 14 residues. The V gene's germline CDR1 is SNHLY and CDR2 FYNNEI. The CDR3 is CASSGQGSVYGYTF. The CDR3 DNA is TGTGCCAGCAGTGGACAGGGTAGTGTCTATGGCTACACCTTC.

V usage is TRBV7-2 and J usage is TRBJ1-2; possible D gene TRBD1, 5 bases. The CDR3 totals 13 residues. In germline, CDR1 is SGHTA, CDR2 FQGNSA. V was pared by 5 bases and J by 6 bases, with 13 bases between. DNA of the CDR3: TGTGCCAGCAGCCGTTGGGAGGGGCATGGCTACACCTTC. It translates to CASSRWEGHGYTF.

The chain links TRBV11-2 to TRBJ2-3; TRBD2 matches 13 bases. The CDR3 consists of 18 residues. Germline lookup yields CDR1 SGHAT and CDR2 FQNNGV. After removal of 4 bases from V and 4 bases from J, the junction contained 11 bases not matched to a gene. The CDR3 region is CASSSGTSGIPWSDTQYF. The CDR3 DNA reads TGTGCCAGCAGCTCCGGGACTAGCGGGATCCCCTGGTCAGATACGCAGTATTTT. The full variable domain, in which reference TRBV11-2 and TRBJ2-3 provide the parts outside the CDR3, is EAGVAQSPRYKIIEKRQSVAFWCNPISGHATLYWYQQILGQGPKLLIQFQNNGVVDDSQLPKDRFSAERLKGVDSTLKIQPAKLEDSAVYLCASSSGTSGIPWSDTQYFGPGTRLTVL.

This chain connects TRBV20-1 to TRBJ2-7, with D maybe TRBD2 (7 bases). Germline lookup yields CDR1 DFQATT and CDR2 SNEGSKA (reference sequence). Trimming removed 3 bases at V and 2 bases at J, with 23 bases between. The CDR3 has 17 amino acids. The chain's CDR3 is CSASRGAGSLVAYEQYF. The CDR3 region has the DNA TGCAGTGCTAGTCGGGGGGCAGGGAGTTTAGTTGCCTACGAGCAGTACTTC.

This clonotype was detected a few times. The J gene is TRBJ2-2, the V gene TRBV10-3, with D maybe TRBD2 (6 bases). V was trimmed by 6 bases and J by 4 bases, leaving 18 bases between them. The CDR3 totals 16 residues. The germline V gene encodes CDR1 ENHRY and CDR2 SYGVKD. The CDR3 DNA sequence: TGTGCCATCAGACCCCCACCGGGAGTATTCACCGGGGAGCTGTTTTTT. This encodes CAIRPPPGVFTGELFF.

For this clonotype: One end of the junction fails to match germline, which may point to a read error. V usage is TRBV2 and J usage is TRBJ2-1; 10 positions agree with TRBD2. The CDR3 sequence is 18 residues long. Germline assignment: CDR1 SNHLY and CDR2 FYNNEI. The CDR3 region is CACSLAAGLANSYNEQFF. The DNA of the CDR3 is TGTGCCTGCAGTTTAGCGGCGGGACTAGCGAATTCCTACAATGAGCAGTTCTTC.

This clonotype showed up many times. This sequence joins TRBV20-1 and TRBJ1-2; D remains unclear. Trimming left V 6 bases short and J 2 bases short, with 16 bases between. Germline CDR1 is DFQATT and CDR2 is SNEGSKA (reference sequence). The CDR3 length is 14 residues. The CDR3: CSANEGAANYGYTF. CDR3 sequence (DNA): TGCAGTGCGAACGAGGGTGCCGCAAACTATGGCTACACCTTC.

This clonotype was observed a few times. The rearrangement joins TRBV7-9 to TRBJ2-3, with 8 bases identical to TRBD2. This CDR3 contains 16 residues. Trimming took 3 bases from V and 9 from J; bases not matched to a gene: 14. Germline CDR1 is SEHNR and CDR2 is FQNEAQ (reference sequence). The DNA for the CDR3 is TGTGCCAGCAGCTTTCCGACAGCGGGGGTAGCGGGGACGCAGTATTTT. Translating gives CASSFPTAGVAGTQYF.

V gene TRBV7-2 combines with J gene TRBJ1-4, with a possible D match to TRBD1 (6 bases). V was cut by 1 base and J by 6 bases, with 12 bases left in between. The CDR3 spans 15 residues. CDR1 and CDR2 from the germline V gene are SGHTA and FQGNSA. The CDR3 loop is CASSLGRGGHEKLFF. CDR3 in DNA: TGTGCCAGCAGCTTAGGCAGGGGCGGACATGAAAAACTGTTTTTT.

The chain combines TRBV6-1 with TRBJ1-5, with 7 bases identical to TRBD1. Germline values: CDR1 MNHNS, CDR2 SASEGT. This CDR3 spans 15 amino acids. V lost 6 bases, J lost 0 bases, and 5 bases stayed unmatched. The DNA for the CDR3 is TGTGCCAGCAGAGATCAGGGGGGTAGCAATCAGCCCCAGCATTTT. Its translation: CASRDQGGSNQPQHF.

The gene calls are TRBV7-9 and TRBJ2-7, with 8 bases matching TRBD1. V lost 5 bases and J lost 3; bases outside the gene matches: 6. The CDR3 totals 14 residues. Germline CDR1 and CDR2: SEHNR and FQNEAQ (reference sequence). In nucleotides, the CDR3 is TGTGCCAGCAGCCAGAGACAGGGGAGCTACGAGCAGTACTTC. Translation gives CASSQRQGSYEQYF. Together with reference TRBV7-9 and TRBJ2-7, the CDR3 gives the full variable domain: DTGVSQNPRHKITKRGQNVTFRCDPISEHNRLYWYRQTLGQGPEFLTYFQNEAQLEKSRLLSDRFSAERPKGSFSTLEIQRTEQGDSAMYLCASSQRQGSYEQYFGPGTRLTVT.

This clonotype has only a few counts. The CDR3: CASSPPSGGGSTDTQYF. The CDR3, as DNA: TGTGCCAGCAGTCCACCAAGCGGGGGGGGTAGCACAGATACGCAGTATTTT. This chain uses TRBV6-1 with TRBJ2-3; 10 bases align to TRBD2. The length of the CDR3 is 17 residues. CDR1 is MNHNS and CDR2 is SASEGT in the germline V gene. Losses at the gene ends were 5 bases for V and 0 bases for J; bases not matched to a gene: 8.